The table lists the clone carrying this T cell receptor (beta chain) with a few counts. The antigen is unknown. These data come from a study of shared clonotypes between healthy human individuals. On the study more broadly: Per donor, CD8 memory used one plate, CD8 naive used two, CD4 memory used three and CD4 naive used three.

Assay used: immunoSEQ multiplex PCR; TCRdb lists only in-frame clones, some missing. The data contain some 630,000 clones, 72% of them singletons. Study-level findings and limits: Donor scarcity curtailed the genetic and exposure-history diversity represented herein.

V was trimmed by 6 bases and J by 1 base, leaving 10 bases between them. This CDR3 contains 14 residues. The germline V gene encodes CDR1 MGHDK and CDR2 SYGVNS. The rearrangement uses TRBV25-1 and TRBJ1-5; D perhaps matches TRBD1 (6 bases). The clonotype comes from a woman in her twenties or thirties in good health. Sequenced input: memory CD4+ T cells sorted from blood. The subset denotes: CD45RA-negative fraction. CDR3 DNA: TGTGCCAGCAGGTCCGGGACAAGCAATCAGCCCCAGCATTTT. Translated, it gives CASRSGTSNQPQHF.